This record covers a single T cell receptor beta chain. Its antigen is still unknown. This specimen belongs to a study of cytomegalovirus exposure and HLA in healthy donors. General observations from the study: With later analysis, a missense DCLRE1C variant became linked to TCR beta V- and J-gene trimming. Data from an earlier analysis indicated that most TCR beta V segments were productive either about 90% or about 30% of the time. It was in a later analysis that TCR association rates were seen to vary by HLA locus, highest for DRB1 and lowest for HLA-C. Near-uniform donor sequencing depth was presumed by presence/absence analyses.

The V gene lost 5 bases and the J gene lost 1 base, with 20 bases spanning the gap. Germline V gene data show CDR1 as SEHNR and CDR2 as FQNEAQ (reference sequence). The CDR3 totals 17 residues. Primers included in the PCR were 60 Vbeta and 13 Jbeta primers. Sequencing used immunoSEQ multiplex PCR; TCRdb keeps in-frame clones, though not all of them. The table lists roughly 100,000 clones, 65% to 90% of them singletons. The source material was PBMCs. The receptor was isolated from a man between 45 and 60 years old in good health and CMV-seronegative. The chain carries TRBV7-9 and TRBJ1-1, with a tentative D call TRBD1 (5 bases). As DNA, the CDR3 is TGTGCCAGCAGCCTGAGTAGGGGAGGGGATGAGAACACTGAAGCTTTCTTT. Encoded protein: CASSLSRGGDENTEAFF.